This section outlines one TCR beta chain sequence together with its context. This entry belongs to a study of blood T cell repertoires in COVID-19. This CDR3 has 17 residues. The germline CDR1 and CDR2 sequences are LGHNA and YSLEER. The junction had 14 bases not matched to a gene; V was cut back by 3 bases and J by 5 bases. In the study's own analysis: Amplification from reference gene primers served as the basis for estimated nucleated cell counts. Clones were sequenced by immunoSEQ multiplex PCR, and TCRdb holds only the in-frame ones, with some missing. Clonal size and the V and J genes are those of that table, whereas D and trimming came from the DNA. Found here are around 280,000 clones, roughly 87% of them singletons; the top ten hold about 6%.

The TCR was taken from a woman aged 40 to 49 who had recovered from COVID-19. The V call is TRBV4-3, the J call TRBJ2-7, with 9 bases aligning to TRBD2. Sequenced material: PBMCs or T cells enriched from blood (not recorded which). CDR3 residues: CASSQNQVSGSSDEQYF. CDR3 coding DNA: TGCGCCAGCAGCCAGAACCAAGTTAGCGGGAGCTCAGACGAGCAGTACTTC.